Below, 7 T cell receptor beta chains from the same sample are listed, as sequenced in a study of cytomegalovirus exposure and HLA in healthy donors. Data came from immunoSEQ multiplex PCR; TCRdb stores just in-frame clones and leaves some out. The table includes about 140,000 clones, roughly nine tenths detected once. The material sequenced was PBMCs. The receptors were sampled from a man younger than 35 in good health and CMV-seronegative.

This clone appeared many times. J is TRBJ2-5 and V is TRBV6-1, with TRBD2 matching over 12 bases. The CDR3 is 15 amino acids. V lost 4 bases and J lost 0; bases outside the gene matches: 0. Germline V CDR1 and CDR2: MNHNS, SASEGT. The CDR3 is CASSGLAGDQETQYF. CDR3 nucleotides: TGTGCCAGCAGTGGACTAGCGGGGGACCAAGAGACCCAGTACTTC.

V gene TRBV7-2 combines with J gene TRBJ2-1; a weak D match, TRBD1 (7 bases). The CDR3 totals 15 residues. CDR1 and CDR2 (germline): SGHTA, FQGNSA. V lost 0 bases and J lost 6, with 12 bases in between. The CDR3: CASSLAAQGGNEQFF. Here the CDR3 DNA reads TGTGCCAGCAGCTTAGCAGCGCAGGGGGGCAATGAGCAGTTCTTC.

The chain couples TRBV12-5 to TRBJ2-3; 8 nucleotides match TRBD1. V shed 6 bases, J shed 6 bases, and the junction held 14 bases outside the gene matches. Germline CDR1 reads LGHNT; CDR2 reads FRNRAP. The CDR3 consists of 16 residues. CDR3 sequence reads: CASGSLWSRGPDTQYF. CDR3 coding DNA: TGTGCTAGTGGGTCGTTGTGGTCCAGGGGGCCCGATACGCAGTATTTT. Together with reference TRBV12-5 and TRBJ2-3, the CDR3 gives the full variable domain: DARVTQTPRHKVTEMGQEVTMRCQPILGHNTVFWYRQTMMQGLELLAYFRNRAPLDDSGMPKDRFSAEMPDATLATLKIQPSEPRDSAVYFCASGSLWSRGPDTQYFGPGTRLTVL.

This chain links TRBV7-6 with TRBJ2-2, with 7 bases fitting TRBD1. The germline V gene encodes CDR1 SGHVS and CDR2 FNYEAQ. The CDR3 runs 16 residues. V lost 1 base and J lost 1; bases outside the gene matches: 3. For the CDR3, the DNA is TGTGCCAGCAGCTTAGGACAGGGATTGAACACCGGGGAGCTGTTTTTT. It yields the protein CASSLGQGLNTGELFF.

The CDR3 protein is CASHGQGNTGELFF. The CDR3 DNA reads as TGTGCCAGCCATGGACAGGGGAACACCGGGGAGCTGTTTTTT. This rearrangement joins TRBV5-4 to TRBJ2-2; TRBD1 agrees at 8 bases. This CDR3 contains 14 residues. The V segment lost 7 bases and the J segment 1 base; nucleotides outside the gene matches: 3. Germline values: CDR1 SGHNT, CDR2 YYREEE (reference sequence). The complete variable domain, with remaining parts taken from reference TRBV5-4 and TRBJ2-2, reads ETGVTQSPTHLIKTRGQQVTLRCSSQSGHNTVSWYQQALGQGPQFIFQYYREEENGRGNFPPRFSGLQFPNYSSELNVNALELDDSALYLCASHGQGNTGELFFGEGSRLTVL.

The chain employs TRBV9 and TRBJ1-2, with D tentatively TRBD1 (6 bases). The germline V gene has CDR1 SGDLS and CDR2 YYNGEE. This CDR3 region has 12 residues. Trimming took off 3 bases at V and 8 bases at J, with 11 bases between the two ends. The CDR3 spells CASSGQAPGYTF. The CDR3, as DNA: TGTGCCAGCAGCGGACAGGCCCCCGGCTACACCTTC.

The gene calls are TRBV5-5 and TRBJ2-7, with a possible D match to TRBD1 (6 bases). CDR1 SGHKS and CDR2 YYEKEE come from the germline V gene (reference sequence). The ends were cut back, 4 bases at V and 0 bases at J, with 11 bases in the middle. This CDR3 has 14 residues. This CDR3 reads CASSQQGFSYEQYF. CDR3 sequence (DNA): TGTGCCAGCAGCCAACAGGGTTTCTCCTACGAGCAGTACTTC.